Listed below are T cell receptor beta chains from one sample, sequenced in a study of blood T cell repertoires in COVID-19. Method: immunoSEQ multiplex PCR; TCRdb's copy keeps in-frame clones and lacks some. This repertoire shows some 150,000 clones, 82% found once; its top ten account for more than 7.5%. Sequenced: peripheral blood. The receptors here all came from a woman between 65 and 79 years old with acute or convalescent COVID-19. Each CDR3 is given with its conserved first and last residue. A D gene is named only where the DNA matches it firmly. The listing skips clone size in some rows; elsewhere it reads once, few, many or a size class.

J gene,V gene,CDR3 length,clone size,D gene,CDR3 protein,CDR3 DNA
TRBJ2-1,TRBV19,15,-,-,CASSISRVRINEQFF,TGTGCCAGTAGTATTTCCAGGGTCCGTATCAATGAGCAGTTCTTC
TRBJ1-3,TRBV7-2,16,-,TRBD1,CASSLLPGGLGNTIYF,TGTGCCAGCAGCTTACTGCCAGGGGGCCTTGGAAACACCATATATTTT
TRBJ2-5,TRBV28,14,-,TRBD1,CASRRGGQLETQYF,TGTGCCAGCAGACGAGGGGGCCAGTTGGAGACCCAGTACTTC
TRBJ2-2,TRBV15,19,-,TRBD2,CATSREIRTSGRNTGELFF,TGTGCCACCAGCAGAGAGATCCGGACTAGCGGGAGGAACACCGGGGAGCTGTTTTTT
TRBJ1-5,TRBV2,15,-,-,CASSVGSNSNQPQHF,TGTGCCAGCAGTGTGGGCAGCAATAGCAATCAGCCCCAGCATTTT
TRBJ2-2,TRBV28,14,-,-,CASSFDSYTGELFF,TGTGCCAGCAGTTTCGACAGCTACACCGGGGAGCTGTTTTTT
TRBJ1-2,TRBV29-1,12,-,-,CSAATEIYGYTF,TGCAGCGCCGCGACAGAGATCTATGGCTACACCTTC
TRBJ2-7,TRBV5-5,14,-,TRBD1,CASSLGDRVGEQYF,TGTGCCAGCAGCTTGGGGGACAGGGTAGGCGAGCAGTACTTC
TRBJ2-1,TRBV24-1,16,-,-,CATSDSARVSYNEQFF,TGTGCCACCAGTGATTCCGCGAGGGTTTCCTACAATGAGCAGTTCTTC
TRBJ1-5,TRBV4-1,16,-,TRBD1,CASSQDSGTGAKPQHF,TGCGCCAGCAGCCAAGATAGTGGGACAGGGGCAAAGCCCCAGCATTTT
TRBJ2-1,TRBV7-9,15,-,-,CASSLAGGPFNEQFF,TGTGCCAGCAGCTTAGCGGGGGGGCCATTCAATGAGCAGTTCTTC
TRBJ2-5,TRBV20-1,11,-,-,CSALVRETQYF,TGCAGTGCCCTCGTGCGGGAGACCCAGTACTTC
TRBJ1-5,TRBV5-1,15,-,TRBD1,CASSETGFSNQPQHF,TGCGCCAGCAGCGAGACAGGGTTTAGCAATCAGCCCCAGCATTTT
TRBJ1-2,TRBV20-1,14,once,-,CSTSAGARGYGYTF,TGCAGTACAAGTGCAGGGGCTCGCGGGTATGGCTACACCTTC
TRBJ2-5,TRBV3-1/TRBV3-2,16,-,TRBD2,CASSRGLAGAQETQYF,TGTGCCAGCAGCCGTGGACTAGCGGGGGCACAAGAGACCCAGTACTTC
TRBJ1-1,TRBV30,15,-,-,CAWSTRQGWSTEAFF,TGTGCCTGGAGTACCCGCCAGGGGTGGAGCACTGAAGCTTTCTTT